The 24 T cell receptor beta chains presented below share a single source sample, sequenced in a study of cytomegalovirus exposure and HLA in healthy donors. Using immunoSEQ multiplex PCR, the repertoire was profiled, and TCRdb retains in-frame clones only, with some absent. The sample shows around 240,000 clones, around 87% of them seen only once. Material for sequencing was PBMCs. These receptors originate from a woman aged 18 to 35 in good health and CMV-seronegative.

This chain links TRBV29-1 with TRBJ2-7; D might be TRBD2 (5 bases). Germline V gene lookup returns CDR1 SQVTM and CDR2 ANQGSEA. V was pared by 7 bases and J by 3 bases, with 16 bases between. This CDR3 contains 13 residues. CDR3 in DNA: TGCAGCGCGGAAGGGAGCCCCAACTACGAGCAGTACTTC. Its translation: CSAEGSPNYEQYF.

The chain employs TRBV7-9 and TRBJ1-1; 8 bases are a match to TRBD1. The germline V gene has CDR1 SEHNR and CDR2 FQNEAQ (reference sequence). The trim removed 1 base at V and 12 bases at J, leaving 10 bases unmatched. The CDR3 extends over 14 amino acids. The CDR3 sequence is CASSLGTGIFSSFF. The CDR3 DNA sequence: TGTGCCAGCAGCTTAGGGACAGGGATTTTTTCTTCTTTCTTT.

As DNA, the CDR3 is TGCGCCACAGCAGCTTCTGGGCAGGGTGGCGAAAAACTGTTTTTT. As protein: CATAASGQGGEKLFF. V usage is TRBV5-1 and J usage is TRBJ1-4, with D tentatively TRBD1 (5 bases). CDR1 and CDR2 from the germline V gene are SGHRS and YFSETQ. Trimming shortened V by 9 bases and J by 8 bases, and 23 bases separated the two germline ends. The length of the CDR3 is 15 residues.

J is TRBJ1-6 and V is TRBV5-1; perhaps TRBD1 as D (6 bases). CDR3 length: 16 residues. The germline V and J ends were trimmed by 4 bases and 7 bases, with 18 bases remaining between them. Germline V gene data show CDR1 as SGHRS and CDR2 as YFSETQ. The CDR3 protein is CASSAGQRTVNSPLHF. Here the CDR3 DNA reads TGCGCCAGCAGCGCTGGCCAAAGGACAGTAAATTCACCCCTCCACTTT.

The CDR3 region is CASRPSGGVGTDTQYF. CDR3 DNA sequence: TGTGCCAGCAGACCTAGCGGGGGGGTAGGCACAGATACGCAGTATTTT. This chain joins TRBV28 and TRBJ2-3, with 12 bases aligning to TRBD2. Trimming cost V 6 bases and J 1 base; bases outside gene matches: 5. Germline V gene lookup returns CDR1 MDHEN and CDR2 SYDVKM. This CDR3 is built from 16 residues.

The chain couples TRBV27 to TRBJ1-6; TRBD1 agrees at 9 bases. Trimming at V came to 6 bases and at J to 9 bases, leaving 0 bases not matched to a gene. The CDR3 sequence is 12 residues long. CDR1 and CDR2 (germline): MNHEY, SMNVEV (reference sequence). DNA of the CDR3: TGTGCCAGCAGGGACAGGGGTTCACCCCTCCACTTT. It is translated as CASRDRGSPLHF.

This rearrangement joins TRBV19 to TRBJ2-2; D might be TRBD2 (5 bases). Germline V gene lookup returns CDR1 LNHDA and CDR2 SQIVND (reference sequence). V was clipped by 3 bases and J by 6 bases, with 11 bases between them. This CDR3 is built from 14 residues. The CDR3 nucleotides are TGTGCCAGTAGTATGGGTCCCGGGGCCGGGGAGCTGTTTTTT. Amino acid sequence: CASSMGPGAGELFF.

V is TRBV7-9 and J is TRBJ1-6; D gene ambiguous. Germline assignment: CDR1 SEHNR and CDR2 FQNEAQ (reference sequence). Trimming left V 2 bases short and J 10 bases short, with 21 bases between. This CDR3 contains 17 residues. As DNA, the CDR3 is TGTGCCAGCAGCTTATCATGGGGTTATGAGGGTCCCTCACCCCTCCACTTT. This translates into CASSLSWGYEGPSPLHF.

This chain connects TRBV19 to TRBJ2-6; TRBD1 agrees at 8 bases. Germline V gene data show CDR1 as LNHDA and CDR2 as SQIVND (reference sequence). After removal of 5 bases from V and 0 bases from J, the junction contained 6 bases not matched to a gene. The CDR3 length is 17 residues. The CDR3 sequence is CASSGGQGLSGANVLTF. DNA of the CDR3: TGTGCCAGTAGTGGCGGACAGGGACTCTCTGGGGCCAACGTCCTGACTTTC.

The chain carries TRBV28 and TRBJ1-5; D perhaps matches TRBD1 (5 bases). Germline CDR1 is MDHEN and CDR2 is SYDVKM. The CDR3 is 15 amino acids. The ends were cut back, 4 bases at V and 6 bases at J, with 16 bases in the middle. In DNA, the CDR3 is TGTGCCAGCAGTTCCCCGGTGGGCAGGGCTCAGCCCCAGCATTTT. It specifies CASSSPVGRAQPQHF.

The rearrangement joins TRBV5-5 to TRBJ2-7; TRBD1 might be the D (6 bases). V was clipped by 1 base and J by 2 bases, with 10 bases between them. Germline lookup yields CDR1 SGHKS and CDR2 YYEKEE (reference sequence). The CDR3 length is 14 residues. CDR3 amino acids: CASSLYRVTYEQYV. The CDR3 DNA follows: TGTGCCAGCAGCTTGTACAGGGTTACCTACGAGCAGTACGTC.

The CDR3 region is CASSPSGTGPYEQYF. The CDR3 DNA reads TGTGCCAGCAGCCCGTCCGGGACAGGGCCCTACGAGCAGTACTTC. The genes are TRBV9 and TRBJ2-7, with TRBD1 identical over 9 bases. Germline V gene lookup returns CDR1 SGDLS and CDR2 YYNGEE. V trimming: 4 bases; J trimming: 2 bases; junction bases outside the gene matches: 7. This CDR3 spans 15 amino acids.

The chain is built from TRBV6-5 and TRBJ1-5, with 8 nucleotides matching TRBD1. The CDR3 totals 14 residues. Germline CDR1 and CDR2: MNHEY and SVGAGI. V gave up 4 bases and J gave up 7 bases; unmatched junction bases: 6. DNA of the CDR3: TGTGCCAGCAGTTCCGGACAGGGAGCCCAGCCCCAGCATTTT. It specifies CASSSGQGAQPQHF.

The chain recombines TRBV7-8 with TRBJ1-6, with TRBD1 matching 7 bases. This CDR3 is built from 16 residues. Unmatched junction bases numbered 8, after V lost 6 bases and J lost 3 bases. Germline V gives CDR1 SGHVS, CDR2 FQNEAQ. Here the CDR3 reads CASRSGGLGYNSPLHF. In nucleotides, the CDR3 is TGTGCCAGCAGATCAGGGGGTTTGGGCTATAATTCACCCCTCCACTTT.

The chain is built from TRBV27 and TRBJ2-2; 8 bases are shared with TRBD2. CDR1 MNHEY and CDR2 SMNVEV come from the germline V gene (reference sequence). The CDR3 spans 19 residues. Trimming cost V 6 bases and J 5 bases; bases outside gene matches: 20. The CDR3 reads CASSSPGLVFPIHTGELFF. CDR3 nucleotides: TGTGCCAGCAGCTCACCGGGACTAGTCTTCCCCATTCATACCGGGGAGCTGTTTTTT.

The chain uses TRBV4-1 and TRBJ1-1; maybe TRBD1 (6 bases). This CDR3 comprises 12 residues. Trimming took 4 bases from V and 7 from J, leaving 10 bases between them. In germline, CDR1 is MGHRA, CDR2 YSYEKL. CDR3 bases: TGCGCCAGCAGCCGGGGGACACATGAAGCTTTCTTT. Residues: CASSRGTHEAFF.

The V and J genes are TRBV6-1 and TRBJ2-7, with a tentative D call TRBD1 (5 bases). The ends were cut back, 2 bases at V and 2 bases at J, with 25 bases in the middle. The germline V gene encodes CDR1 MNHNS and CDR2 SASEGT. The CDR3 has 19 amino acids. CDR3 bases: TGTGCCAGCAGTGAAAGGGCTCAGACTTTCAGACAGAAACCCTACGAGCAGTACTTC. Translated: CASSERAQTFRQKPYEQYF.

The chain recombines TRBV7-8 with TRBJ2-7, with 8 bases that match TRBD1. With V trimmed by 6 bases and J by 4 bases, 5 bases remained unmatched. Germline assignment: CDR1 SGHVS and CDR2 FQNEAQ. The CDR3 length is 13 residues. CDR3 sequence reads: CASSQDRVYEQYF. The CDR3 coding sequence is TGTGCCAGCAGTCAGGACAGGGTGTACGAGCAGTACTTC.

In its sample, this clone was seen once. The chain has TRBV29-1 and TRBJ2-2; D perhaps matches TRBD2 (5 bases). The CDR3 consists of 14 residues. Germline CDR1 and CDR2: SQVTM and ANQGSEA. V lost 2 bases and J 3 bases, leaving 10 bases between the germline ends. CDR3 sequence reads: CSVEPYGDTGELFF. CDR3 nucleotide sequence: TGCAGCGTTGAACCCTACGGGGACACCGGGGAGCTGTTTTTT.

V is TRBV7-9 and J is TRBJ2-1; tentatively, D is TRBD2 (5 bases). Germline CDR1 SEHNR, CDR2 FQNEAQ (reference sequence). The CDR3 is 12 amino acids. V lost 4 bases and J 9 bases, leaving 10 bases between the germline ends. The CDR3 here is CASSSRAGEQFF. The DNA for the CDR3 is TGTGCCAGCAGCTCCCGGGCGGGTGAGCAGTTCTTC.

The chain combines TRBV6-5 with TRBJ1-3, with 9 bases that match TRBD1. Germline V gene data show CDR1 as MNHEY and CDR2 as SVGAGI. The V and J ends lost 5 bases and 4 bases, in that order; junction bases with no gene match: 6. There are 15 residues in the CDR3. The CDR3 bases are TGTGCCAGCAGTCGCTCACAGGGGGCAGGAAACACCATATATTTT. Protein product: CASSRSQGAGNTIYF.

The chain uses TRBV7-6 and TRBJ1-3; maybe TRBD1 (6 bases). CDR1 and CDR2 from the germline V gene are SGHVS and FNYEAQ. The CDR3 length is 16 residues. V was clipped by 5 bases and J by 0 bases, with 14 bases between them. The CDR3 reads CASSHPGDPSGNTIYF. The CDR3 DNA is TGTGCCAGCAGCCACCCAGGGGATCCCTCTGGAAACACCATATATTTT.

The chain uses TRBV18 and TRBJ2-2; 11 bases are shared with TRBD1. V was clipped by 1 base and J by 3 bases; unmatched bases: 4. Germline V CDR1 and CDR2: KGHSH, LQKENI. This CDR3 has 17 amino acids. CDR3 residues: CASSPLGQGAYTGELFF. The DNA of the CDR3 is TGTGCCAGCTCACCACTCGGACAGGGGGCTTACACCGGGGAGCTGTTTTTT.

The chain links TRBV7-9 to TRBJ1-4; 8 bases fit TRBD1. With 0 bases clipped from V and 4 bases from J, the junction kept 4 bases outside the gene matches. This CDR3 comprises 16 residues. From germline, CDR1 is SEHNR and CDR2 FQNEAQ (reference sequence). The CDR3 DNA reads TGTGCCAGCAGCTTAGCGGCGACAGGGGTTAATGAAAAACTGTTTTTT. Translation gives CASSLAATGVNEKLFF.